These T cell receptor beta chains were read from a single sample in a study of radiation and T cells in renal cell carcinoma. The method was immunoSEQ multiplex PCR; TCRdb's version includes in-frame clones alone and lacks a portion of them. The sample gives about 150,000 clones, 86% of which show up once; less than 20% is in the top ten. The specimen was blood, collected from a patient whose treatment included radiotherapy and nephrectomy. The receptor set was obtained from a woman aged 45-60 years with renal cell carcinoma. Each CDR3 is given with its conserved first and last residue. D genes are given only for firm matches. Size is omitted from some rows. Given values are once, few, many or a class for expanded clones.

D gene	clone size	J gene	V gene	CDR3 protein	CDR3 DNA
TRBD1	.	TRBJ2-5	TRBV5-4	CASSTWDRGKETQYF	TGTGCCAGCAGCACCTGGGACAGGGGGAAAGAGACCCAGTACTTC
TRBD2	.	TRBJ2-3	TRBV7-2	CASSPQTGEGYF	TGTGCCAGCAGCCCCCAAACGGGGGAGGGGTATTTT
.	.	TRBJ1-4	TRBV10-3	CAISESGPGNEKLFF	TGTGCCATCAGTGAGTCGGGTCCGGGCAATGAAAAACTGTTTTTT
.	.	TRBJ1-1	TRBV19	CASSKTGGKGEAFF	TGTGCCAGTAGTAAGACGGGGGGTAAAGGTGAAGCTTTCTTT
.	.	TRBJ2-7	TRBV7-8	CASSPDRNEQYF	TGTGCCAGCAGCCCAGACCGAAACGAGCAGTACTTC
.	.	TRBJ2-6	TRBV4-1	CASSPEDVGTLSGANVLTF	TGCGCCAGCAGCCCCGAGGATGTGGGGACCCTCTCTGGGGCCAACGTCCTGACTTTC
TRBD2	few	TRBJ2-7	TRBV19	CASSHSGRYEQYF	TGTGCCAGCAGCCATAGCGGGAGGTACGAGCAGTACTTC
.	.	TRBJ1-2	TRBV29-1	CSVEDPGLGYTF	TGCAGCGTTGAAGATCCGGGGCTCGGCTACACCTTC
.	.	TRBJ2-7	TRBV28	CASSDSYEQYF	TGTGCCAGCTCCGACTCCTACGAGCAGTACTTC
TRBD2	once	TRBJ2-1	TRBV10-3	CAISAASGRTGNEQFF	TGTGCCATCAGTGCGGCTAGCGGGAGGACAGGGAATGAGCAGTTCTTC
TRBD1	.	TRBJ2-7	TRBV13	CASSPTGVSSYEQYF	TGTGCCAGCAGCCCAACAGGGGTTAGCTCCTACGAGCAGTACTTC
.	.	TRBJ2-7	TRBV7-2	CASSLPGLGSSYEQYF	TGTGCCAGCAGCCTTCCGGGACTGGGGAGCTCCTACGAGCAGTACTTC
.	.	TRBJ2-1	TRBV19	CASSLPRGDEQFF	TGTGCCAGTAGTCTGCCTCGAGGGGATGAGCAGTTCTTC
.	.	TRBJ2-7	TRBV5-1	CASSSGVGQGLEQYF	TGCGCCAGCTCTAGCGGGGTGGGACAGGGGCTCGAGCAGTACTTC
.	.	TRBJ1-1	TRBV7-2	CASSQYGMNTEAFF	TGTGCCAGCAGCCAGTACGGCATGAACACTGAAGCTTTCTTT
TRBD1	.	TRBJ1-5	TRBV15	CATSRDGTGGHQPQHF	TGTGCCACCAGCAGAGATGGGACAGGGGGACATCAGCCCCAGCATTTT
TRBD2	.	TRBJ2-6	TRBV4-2	CASSQEVGLAGATGANVLTF	TGTGCCAGCAGCCAAGAAGTCGGGCTAGCGGGAGCGACTGGGGCCAACGTCCTGACTTTC
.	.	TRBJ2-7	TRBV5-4	CASSFPHSREQYF	TGTGCCAGCAGCTTCCCGCATTCTAGAGAGCAGTACTTC
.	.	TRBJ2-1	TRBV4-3	CASSQERTYNEQFF	TGCGCCAGCAGCCAAGAAAGAACCTACAATGAGCAGTTCTTC
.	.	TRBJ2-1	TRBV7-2	CASSFQGWREQFF	TGTGCCAGCAGCTTCCAAGGGTGGCGGGAGCAGTTCTTC
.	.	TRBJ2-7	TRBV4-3	CASSQETEQYF	TGCGCCAGCAGCCAAGAGACTGAGCAGTACTTC
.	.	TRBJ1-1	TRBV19	CASSIGPVGMNTEAFF	TGTGCCAGTAGTATAGGTCCCGTGGGGATGAACACTGAAGCTTTCTTT
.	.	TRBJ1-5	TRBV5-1	CASSLGGSLGNQPQHF	TGCGCCAGCAGCTTGGGGGGCAGCCTGGGCAATCAGCCCCAGCATTTT
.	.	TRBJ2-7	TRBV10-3	CAISESHLGAGEQYF	TGTGCCATCAGTGAGTCGCACCTAGGAGCGGGCGAGCAGTACTTC
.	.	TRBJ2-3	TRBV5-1	CASSLANLGADTQYF	TGCGCCAGCAGCTTGGCTAACCTGGGGGCAGATACGCAGTATTTT
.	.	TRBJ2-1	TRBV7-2	CASSLEEGSYNEQFF	TGTGCCAGCAGCTTAGAAGAGGGGTCCTACAATGAGCAGTTCTTC
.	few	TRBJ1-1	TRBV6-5	CASSYSGAGRNTEAFF	TGTGCCAGCAGTTACTCGGGGGCGGGGAGGAACACTGAAGCTTTCTTT
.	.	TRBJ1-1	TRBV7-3	CASSPNRGNTEAFF	TGTGCCAGCAGCCCCAATCGAGGGAACACTGAAGCTTTCTTT
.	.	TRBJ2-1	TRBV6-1	CASSAKGGGEQFF	TGTGCCAGCAGCGCCAAAGGGGGGGGTGAGCAGTTCTTC
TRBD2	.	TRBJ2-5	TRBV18	CASSPTSGKETQYF	TGTGCCAGCTCACCAACTAGCGGGAAAGAGACCCAGTACTTC
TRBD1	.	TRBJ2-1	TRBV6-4	CASSRDSDYEQFF	TGTGCCAGCAGCCGGGACAGCGACTATGAGCAGTTCTTC
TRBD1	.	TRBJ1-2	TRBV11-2	CASSLTRDRSAFGYTF	TGTGCCAGCAGCCTAACGAGGGACAGATCAGCTTTTGGCTACACCTTC
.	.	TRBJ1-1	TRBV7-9	CASSLQTGEAFF	TGTGCCAGCAGCTTGCAGACAGGTGAAGCTTTCTTT
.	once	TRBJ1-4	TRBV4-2	CASSPRSLLGATNEKLFF	TGTGCCAGCAGCCCCCGGTCCCTCCTAGGGGCAACTAATGAAAAACTGTTTTTT
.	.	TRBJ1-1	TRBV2	CASSYQGGGNTEAFF	TGTGCCAGCAGTTACCAGGGCGGGGGGAACACTGAAGCTTTCTTT
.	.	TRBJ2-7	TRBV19	CASGRGFYEQYF	TGTGCCAGTGGAAGAGGGTTTTACGAGCAGTACTTC
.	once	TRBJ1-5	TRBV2	CASRGQSSNQPQHF	TGTGCCAGCAGGGGTCAGTCCAGCAATCAGCCCCAGCATTTT
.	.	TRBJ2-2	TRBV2	CASTQGGNTGELFF	TGTGCCAGCACCCAAGGGGGGAACACCGGGGAGCTGTTTTTT
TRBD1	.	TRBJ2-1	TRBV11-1	CASSLQQGGYNEQFF	TGTGCCAGCAGCTTACAACAGGGGGGCTACAATGAGCAGTTCTTC
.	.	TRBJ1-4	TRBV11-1	CASSRGLGEKLFF	TGTGCCAGCAGCAGAGGGCTAGGGGAAAAACTGTTTTTT